This T cell receptor (beta chain) originates from a study of blood T cell repertoires in COVID-19. Whole-study context: The United States, Italy and Spain were the sources of the acute and convalescent COVID-19 samples. Sample material is recorded as cDNA or gDNA derived from T cells, B-cell-depleted T cells, or PBMCs.

Germline V CDR1 and CDR2: LGHNA, YSLEER. Losses at the gene ends were 3 bases for V and 0 bases for J; bases not matched to a gene: 14. The CDR3 runs to 19 residues. Authors' processing steps: Estimation of nucleated cell counts relied on the amplification of reference gene primers. The protocol was immunoSEQ multiplex PCR, while the TCRdb copy is restricted to in-frame clones and leaves out a portion. V and J calls plus clone size are reproduced from that table; the DNA served to infer D and trimming. The sample records around 200,000 clones, more than 70% being singletons. This sequence originates from a man aged 40-49 years with active or convalescent COVID-19. Sequenced input: peripheral blood. The rearrangement uses TRBV4-3 and TRBJ2-7; 10 nucleotides match TRBD2. CDR3 DNA sequence: TGCGCCAGCAGCCAGGAGGGTTCCCTAGCGGGGGACCGCTCCTACGAGCAGTACTTC. Amino acids: CASSQEGSLAGDRSYEQYF.